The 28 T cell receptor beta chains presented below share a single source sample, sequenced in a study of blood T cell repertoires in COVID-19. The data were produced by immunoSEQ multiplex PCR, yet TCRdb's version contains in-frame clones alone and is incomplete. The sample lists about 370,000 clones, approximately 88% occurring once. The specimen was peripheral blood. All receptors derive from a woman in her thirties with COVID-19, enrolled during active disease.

The CDR3 sequence is CASSLEVRDIGYTF. DNA of the CDR3: TGTGCCAGCAGCTTGGAGGTCAGGGATATTGGCTACACCTTC. The chain is built from TRBV5-4 and TRBJ1-2; D may be TRBD1 (5 bases). Germline V gene lookup returns CDR1 SGHNT and CDR2 YYREEE (reference sequence). The CDR3 is 14 amino acids. Trimming cost V 0 bases and J 7 bases, with 13 bases left between them.

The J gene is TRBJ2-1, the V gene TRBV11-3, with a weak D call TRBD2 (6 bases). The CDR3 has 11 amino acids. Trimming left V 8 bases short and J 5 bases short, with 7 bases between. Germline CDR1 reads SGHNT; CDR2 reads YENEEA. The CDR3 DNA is TGTGCCAGCGGAGGGCACAATGAGCAGTTCTTC. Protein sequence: CASGGHNEQFF.

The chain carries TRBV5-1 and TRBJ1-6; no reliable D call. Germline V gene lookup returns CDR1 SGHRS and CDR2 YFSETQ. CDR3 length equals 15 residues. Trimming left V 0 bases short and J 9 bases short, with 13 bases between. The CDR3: CASSLDWRLSSPLHF. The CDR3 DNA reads TGCGCCAGCAGCTTGGATTGGCGACTAAGTTCACCCCTCCACTTT. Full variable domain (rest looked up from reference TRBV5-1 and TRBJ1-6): KAGVTQTPRYLIKTRGQQVTLSCSPISGHRSVSWYQQTPGQGLQFLFEYFSETQRNKGNFPGRFSGRQFSNSRSEMNVSTLELGDSALYLCASSLDWRLSSPLHFGNGTRLTVT.

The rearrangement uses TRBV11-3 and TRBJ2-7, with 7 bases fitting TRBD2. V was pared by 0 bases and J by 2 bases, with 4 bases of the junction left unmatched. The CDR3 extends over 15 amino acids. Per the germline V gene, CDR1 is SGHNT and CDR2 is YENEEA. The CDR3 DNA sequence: TGTGCCAGCAGCTTAGATCCGAGCGGGGCCTACGAGCAGTACGTC. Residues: CASSLDPSGAYEQYV.

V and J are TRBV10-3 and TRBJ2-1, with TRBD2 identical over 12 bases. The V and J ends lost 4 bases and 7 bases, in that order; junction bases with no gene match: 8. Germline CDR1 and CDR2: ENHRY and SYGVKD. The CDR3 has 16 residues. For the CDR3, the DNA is TGTGCCATCAGTGGGGCCCTAGCGGGGGGGTGGAATGAGCAGTTCTTC. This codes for CAISGALAGGWNEQFF.

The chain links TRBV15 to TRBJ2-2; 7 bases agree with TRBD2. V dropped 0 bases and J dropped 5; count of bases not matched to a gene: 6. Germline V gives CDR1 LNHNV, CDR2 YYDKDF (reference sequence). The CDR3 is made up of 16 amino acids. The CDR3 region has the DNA TGTGCCACCAGCAGAGATAAGAGGGGAGGGACCGGGGAGCTGTTTTTT. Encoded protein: CATSRDKRGGTGELFF. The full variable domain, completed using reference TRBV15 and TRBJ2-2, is DAMVIQNPRYQVTQFGKPVTLSCSQTLNHNVMYWYQQKSSQAPKLLFHYYDKDFNNEADTPDNFQSRRPNTSFCFLDIRSPGLGDTAMYLCATSRDKRGGTGELFFGEGSRLTVL.

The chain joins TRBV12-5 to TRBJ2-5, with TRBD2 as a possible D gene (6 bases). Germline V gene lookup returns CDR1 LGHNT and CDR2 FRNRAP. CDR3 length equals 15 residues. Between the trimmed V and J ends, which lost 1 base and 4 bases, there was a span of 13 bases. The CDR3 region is CASGLAQGSGETQYF. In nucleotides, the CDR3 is TGTGCTAGTGGTTTGGCGCAGGGTAGCGGAGAGACCCAGTACTTC.

CDR3 coding DNA: TGCGCCAGCCGAGTAGGGACTTTAGGCGAAGCTTTCTTT. Translating gives CASRVGTLGEAFF. This chain connects TRBV5-1 to TRBJ1-1, with D tentatively TRBD1 (5 bases). Germline CDR1 is SGHRS and CDR2 is YFSETQ. This CDR3 is 13 amino acids long. V was trimmed by 7 bases and J by 8 bases, leaving 18 bases between them.

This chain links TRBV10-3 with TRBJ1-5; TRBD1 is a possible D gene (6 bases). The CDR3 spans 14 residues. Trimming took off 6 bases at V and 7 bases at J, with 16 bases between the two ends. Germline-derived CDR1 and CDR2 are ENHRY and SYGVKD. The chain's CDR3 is CAIRAGEGGQPQHF. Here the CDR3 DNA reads TGTGCCATCAGGGCAGGGGAGGGAGGACAGCCCCAGCATTTT.

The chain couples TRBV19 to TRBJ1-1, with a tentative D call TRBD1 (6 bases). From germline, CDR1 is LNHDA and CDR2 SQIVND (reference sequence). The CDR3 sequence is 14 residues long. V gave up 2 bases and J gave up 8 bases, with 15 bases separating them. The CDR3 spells CASSITLRGSEAFF. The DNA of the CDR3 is TGTGCCAGTAGTATAACCCTCAGGGGCTCCGAAGCTTTCTTT.

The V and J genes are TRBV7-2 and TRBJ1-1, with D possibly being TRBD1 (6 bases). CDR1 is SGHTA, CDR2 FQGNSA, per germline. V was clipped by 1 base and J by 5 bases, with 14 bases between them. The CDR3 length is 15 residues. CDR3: CASSLENREGTEAFF. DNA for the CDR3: TGTGCCAGCAGCTTAGAAAACAGGGAGGGGACTGAAGCTTTCTTT. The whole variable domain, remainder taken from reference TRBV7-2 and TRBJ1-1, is GAGVSQSPSNKVTEKGKDVELRCDPISGHTALYWYRQSLGQGLEFLIYFQGNSAPDKSGLPSDRFSAERTGGSVSTLTIQRTQQEDSAVYLCASSLENREGTEAFFGQGTRLTVV.

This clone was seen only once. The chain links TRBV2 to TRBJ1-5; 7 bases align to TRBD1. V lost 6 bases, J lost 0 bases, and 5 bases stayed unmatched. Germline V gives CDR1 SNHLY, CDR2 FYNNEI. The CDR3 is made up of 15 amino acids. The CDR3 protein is CASRGTDYSNQPQHF. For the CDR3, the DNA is TGTGCCAGCAGAGGGACAGATTATAGCAATCAGCCCCAGCATTTT. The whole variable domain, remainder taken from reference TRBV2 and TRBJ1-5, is EPEVTQTPSHQVTQMGQEVILRCVPISNHLYFYWYRQILGQKVEFLVSFYNNEISEKSEIFDDQFSVERPDGSNFTLKIRSTKLEDSAMYFCASRGTDYSNQPQHFGDGTRLSIL.

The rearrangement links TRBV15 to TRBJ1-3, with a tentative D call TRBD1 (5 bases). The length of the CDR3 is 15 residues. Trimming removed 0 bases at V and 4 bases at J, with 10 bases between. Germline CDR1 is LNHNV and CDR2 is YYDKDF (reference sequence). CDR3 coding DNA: TGTGCCACCAGCAGAGATGTGGCAGGGGGAAACACCATATATTTT. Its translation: CATSRDVAGGNTIYF.

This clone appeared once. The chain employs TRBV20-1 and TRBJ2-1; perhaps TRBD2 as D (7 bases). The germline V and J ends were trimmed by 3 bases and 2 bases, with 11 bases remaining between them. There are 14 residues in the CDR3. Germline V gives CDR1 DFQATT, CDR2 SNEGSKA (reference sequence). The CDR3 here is CSASMGGPYNEQFF. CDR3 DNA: TGCAGTGCTAGTATGGGGGGGCCCTACAATGAGCAGTTCTTC.

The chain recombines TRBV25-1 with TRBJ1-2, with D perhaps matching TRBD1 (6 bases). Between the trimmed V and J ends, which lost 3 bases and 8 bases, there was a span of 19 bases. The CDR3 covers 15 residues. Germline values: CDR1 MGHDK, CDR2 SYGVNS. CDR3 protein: CASSDPDSPRWGYTF. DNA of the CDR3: TGTGCCAGCAGTGACCCGGACAGTCCAAGGTGGGGCTACACCTTC.

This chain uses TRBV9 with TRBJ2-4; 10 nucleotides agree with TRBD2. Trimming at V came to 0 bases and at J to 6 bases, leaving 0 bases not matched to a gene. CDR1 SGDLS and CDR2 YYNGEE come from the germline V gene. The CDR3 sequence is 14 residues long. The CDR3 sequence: CASSVASGGNIQYF. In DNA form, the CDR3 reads TGTGCCAGCAGCGTAGCTAGCGGGGGAAACATTCAGTACTTC.

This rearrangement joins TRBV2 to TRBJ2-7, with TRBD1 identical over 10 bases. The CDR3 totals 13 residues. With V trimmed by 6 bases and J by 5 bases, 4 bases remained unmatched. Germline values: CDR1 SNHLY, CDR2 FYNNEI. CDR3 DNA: TGTGCCAGCAGGGGGACAGGGGTCCACGAGCAGTACTTC. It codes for CASRGTGVHEQYF.

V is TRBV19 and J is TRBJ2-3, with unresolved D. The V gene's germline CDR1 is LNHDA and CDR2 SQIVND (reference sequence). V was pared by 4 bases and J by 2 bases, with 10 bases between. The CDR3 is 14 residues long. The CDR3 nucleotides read TGTGCCAGTAGTAGCAGGCCCTTCACAGATACGCAGTATTTT. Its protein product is CASSSRPFTDTQYF.

The CDR3 loop is CASSQDRGDRAPGTGELFF. CDR3 nucleotides: TGTGCCAGCAGCCAAGACAGGGGGGACAGGGCTCCGGGCACCGGGGAGCTGTTTTTT. The rearrangement joins TRBV3-1 (or the pseudogene TRBV3-2) to TRBJ2-2; 9 bases fit TRBD1. Germline V gives CDR1 LGHDT, CDR2 YNNKEL (reference sequence). The CDR3 consists of 19 residues. V shed 0 bases and J 4 bases; nucleotides not matched to a gene: 12.

The CDR3 here is CASSFFSGQGNAYEQYV. CDR3 nucleotide sequence: TGTGCCAGCAGCTTTTTTTCCGGACAGGGGAACGCCTACGAGCAGTACGTC. The chain recombines TRBV5-8 with TRBJ2-7; 9 nucleotides agree with TRBD1. Trimming at V came to 2 bases and at J to 2 bases, leaving 11 bases not matched to a gene. CDR3 length: 17 amino acids. The germline CDR1 and CDR2 sequences are SGHTS and YDEGEE.

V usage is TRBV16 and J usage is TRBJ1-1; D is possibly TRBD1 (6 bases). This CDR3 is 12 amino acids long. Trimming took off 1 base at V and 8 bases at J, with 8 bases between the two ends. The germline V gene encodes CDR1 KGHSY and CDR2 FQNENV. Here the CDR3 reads CASSQYQGEAFF. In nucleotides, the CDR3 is TGTGCCAGCAGCCAATATCAGGGGGAAGCTTTCTTT.

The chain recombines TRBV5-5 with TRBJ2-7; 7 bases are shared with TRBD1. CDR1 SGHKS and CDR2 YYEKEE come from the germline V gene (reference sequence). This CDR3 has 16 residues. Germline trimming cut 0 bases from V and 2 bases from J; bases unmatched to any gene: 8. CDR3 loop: CASSLVPQGPTYEQYF. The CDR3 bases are TGTGCCAGCAGCTTGGTTCCACAGGGGCCCACCTACGAGCAGTACTTC.

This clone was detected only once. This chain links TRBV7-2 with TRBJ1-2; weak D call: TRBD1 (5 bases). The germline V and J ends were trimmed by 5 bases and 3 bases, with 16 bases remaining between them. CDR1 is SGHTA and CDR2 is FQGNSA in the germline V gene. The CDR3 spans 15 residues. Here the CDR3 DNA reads TGTGCCAGCAGCCCGCAAGATGACAGCCACTATGGCTACACCTTC. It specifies CASSPQDDSHYGYTF.

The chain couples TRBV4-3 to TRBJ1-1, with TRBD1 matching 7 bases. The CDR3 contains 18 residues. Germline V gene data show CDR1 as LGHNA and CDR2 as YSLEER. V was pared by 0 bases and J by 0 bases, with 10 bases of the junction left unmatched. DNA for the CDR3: TGCGCCAGCAGCCAAGATGTTAGGGCAGGGGGTCTGAACACTGAAGCTTTCTTT. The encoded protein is CASSQDVRAGGLNTEAFF.

CDR3 region: CASSEMGQGARGNTIYF. In nucleotides, the CDR3 is TGTGCCAGCAGCGAGATGGGACAGGGGGCGAGAGGAAACACCATATATTTT. The chain is built from TRBV14 and TRBJ1-3; 12 positions agree with TRBD1. The germline CDR1 and CDR2 sequences are SGHDN and FVKESK. The CDR3 is made up of 17 amino acids. V was clipped by 5 bases and J by 4 bases; unmatched bases: 9.

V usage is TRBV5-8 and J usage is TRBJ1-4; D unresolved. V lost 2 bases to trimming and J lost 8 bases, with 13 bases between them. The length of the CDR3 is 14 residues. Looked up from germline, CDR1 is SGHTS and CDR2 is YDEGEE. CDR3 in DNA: TGTGCCAGCAGCTTCCGGGAGTTGTGGGAAAAACTGTTTTTT. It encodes CASSFRELWEKLFF.

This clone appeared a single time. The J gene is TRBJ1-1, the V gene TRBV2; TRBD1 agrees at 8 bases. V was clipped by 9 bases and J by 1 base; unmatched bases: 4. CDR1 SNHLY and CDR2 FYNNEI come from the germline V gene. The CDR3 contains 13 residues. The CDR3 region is CASLQGENTEAFF. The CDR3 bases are TGTGCCAGTCTACAGGGGGAGAACACTGAAGCTTTCTTT.

The CDR3: CASSHLQQVAGNTIYF. Here the CDR3 DNA reads TGCGCCAGCAGCCACCTACAGCAGGTTGCTGGAAACACCATATATTTT. The chain links TRBV4-1 to TRBJ1-3; D is uncertain. The germline V gene encodes CDR1 MGHRA and CDR2 YSYEKL. The CDR3 covers 16 residues. The ends were cut back, 3 bases at V and 2 bases at J, with 14 bases in the middle.